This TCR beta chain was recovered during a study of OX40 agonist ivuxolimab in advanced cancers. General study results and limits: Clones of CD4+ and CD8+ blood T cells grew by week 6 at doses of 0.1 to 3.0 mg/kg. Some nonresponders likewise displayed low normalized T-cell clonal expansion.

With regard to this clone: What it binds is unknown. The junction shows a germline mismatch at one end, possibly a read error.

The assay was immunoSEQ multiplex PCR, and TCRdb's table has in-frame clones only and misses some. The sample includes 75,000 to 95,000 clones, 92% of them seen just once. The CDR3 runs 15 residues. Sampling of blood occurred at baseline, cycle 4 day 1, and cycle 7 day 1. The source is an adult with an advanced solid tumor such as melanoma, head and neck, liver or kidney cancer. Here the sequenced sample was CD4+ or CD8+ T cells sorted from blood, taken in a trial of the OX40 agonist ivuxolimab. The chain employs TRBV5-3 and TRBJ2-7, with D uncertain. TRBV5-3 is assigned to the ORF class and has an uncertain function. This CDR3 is CASSLKGGDSYEQYF. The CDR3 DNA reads TGTGCCAGCAGCTTGAAGGGTGGGGATAGTTACGAGCAGTACTTC.